A selection of T cell receptor beta chains follows, all from one sample in a study of T cells after yellow fever vaccination. In TCRdb, the 5' RACE reads were re-called with MiXCR into one record per CDR3 protein. The sample shows approximately 250,000 distinct CDR3 sequences, roughly 6.8% of them seen only once. The material sequenced was CD4+ T cells sorted from PBMCs, taken on the day of the yellow fever booster vaccination. The source of these receptors is a man aged 25-45 years who received the YFV17D yellow fever vaccine. The conserved cysteine and the conserved F or W are not part of the CDR3 here. Some rows mark clone size as missing; the rest say once, few, many or name a class of expanded clone.

size	V	CDR3
many	TRBV5-1	ASSLADSTDTQY
.	TRBV5-1	ASSLDRGRYNEQF
many	TRBV20-1	SAGDRLYEQY
many	TRBV12-3/TRBV12-4	ASIKGQAGKLF
few	TRBV15	ATSRGDTQY
.	TRBV7-8	ASSLVGGGQETQY
few	TRBV5-1	ASSLTGEHQPQH
few	TRBV6-1	ASNDRGRPNSPLH
few	TRBV6-2/TRBV6-3	ASSYLGQTDTQY
.	TRBV20-1	SAQDTGLGYT
once	TRBV20-1	SAPGPGNTIY
.	TRBV3-1	ASSQVAGGGSTDTQY
few	TRBV5-1	ASSLSSGSAGSGELF
many	TRBV5-6	ASSLEQGQETQY
many	TRBV29-1	SVFLGETQY
few	TRBV10-3	AISSGSSSEQY
.	TRBV5-5	ASLGQPNYGYT
.	TRBV20-1	SARFLGWDYGYT
.	TRBV20-1	SVSTGSYGEQF
.	TRBV20-1	SADTQGVNTEAF
.	TRBV20-1	SANWREDAGDTQY
.	TRBV4-3	ASSWRWPPVYNEQF
few	TRBV30	ASALTGGYEQY
many	TRBV5-6	ASSISRTAYT
many	TRBV19	ASSTSIEYSGANVLT
.	TRBV7-3	ASSRKEAF
many	TRBV5-1	ASSLDAGTATGNTIY
few	TRBV10-3	AISEIAGVGEQY
.	TRBV5-1	ASSLPSGATDTQY
.	TRBV5-4	ASSFWSGARDTQY
few	TRBV29-1	SVGGGQSSYNEQF
many	TRBV20-1	SAGRALAGNYNEQF
few	TRBV6-1	ASSASPASPFYEQY
few	TRBV12-3/TRBV12-4	ASSLFSTTGELF
.	TRBV7-9	ASSPHGQGETQY
many	TRBV27	ASSADRGLETQY
many	TRBV5-1	ASSVGLANTGELF
few	TRBV20-1	SASATSASDTQY
few	TRBV6-2/TRBV6-3	ASSYIRGNEQF
many	TRBV12-3/TRBV12-4	ASSLRLAGANEQY
.	TRBV2	ASAYAGATDTQY